This T cell receptor (beta chain) was captured in a study of blood T cell repertoires in COVID-19. Study information: The United States, Italy and Spain provided the acute and convalescent COVID-19 samples.

In Seattle, patients joined the study during active infection and were tracked longitudinally. V was clipped by 3 bases and J by 7 bases; unmatched bases: 6. The CDR3 has 13 residues. CDR1 and CDR2 (germline): SQVTM, ANQGSEA. TCRdb's copy holds only in-frame clones and misses some; the assay was immunoSEQ multiplex PCR. Here the sample spans about 50,000 clones, around 81% being singletons. This sequence was found in a woman aged 80 or over with COVID-19, enrolled during active disease. Sequencing was carried out using peripheral blood. The V and J genes are TRBV29-1 and TRBJ2-1; 7 bases agree with TRBD2. The CDR3: CSVELTSSNEQFF. The CDR3 bases are TGCAGCGTTGAGTTGACTAGCAGTAATGAGCAGTTCTTC.